This entry lists 29 T cell receptor beta chains sequenced from one sample in a study of Tregs in tolerant kidney transplant recipients. TCRdb's copy holds only in-frame clones and misses some; the assay was immunoSEQ multiplex PCR. The sample has tens of thousands of clones; roughly 85% are singletons. The starting material was Tregs from blood, obtained before the transplant. Every receptor here comes from a human donor who received a combined kidney and bone marrow transplant.

V is TRBV4-3 and J is TRBJ2-3, with 7 nucleotides matching TRBD2. V dropped 0 bases and J dropped 1; count of bases not matched to a gene: 4. The germline gives CDR1 LGHNA, CDR2 YSLEER. CDR3 length equals 16 residues. CDR3 sequence (DNA): TGCGCCAGCAGCCAAGATTATACTAGCGGCACAGATACGCAGTATTTT. It translates to CASSQDYTSGTDTQYF.

This clone was seen a few times. At the DNA level, this CDR3 is encoded by other sequences in the same sample as well. The chain employs TRBV5-1 and TRBJ2-5; the D gene is possibly TRBD2 (6 bases). V lost 6 bases and J 5 bases, leaving 14 bases between the germline ends. This CDR3 contains 13 residues. CDR1 is SGHRS and CDR2 is YFSETQ in the germline V gene. The CDR3: CASNGGVGETQYF. The CDR3 DNA is TGCGCCAGCAACGGGGGTGTGGGGGAGACCCAGTACTTC.

This chain links TRBV10-2 with TRBJ1-2; D may be TRBD1 (6 bases). Germline V lookup: CDR1 WSHSY, CDR2 SAAADI. The CDR3 length is 12 residues. Trimming left V 6 bases short and J 3 bases short, with 8 bases between. Here the CDR3 DNA reads TGCGCCAGCAGGGACAGCTACTATGGCTACACCTTC. As protein: CASRDSYYGYTF.

This chain uses TRBV7-2 with TRBJ2-1; 10 positions match TRBD2. This CDR3 is 19 amino acids long. CDR1 is SGHTA and CDR2 is FQGNSA in the germline V gene. V gave up 0 bases and J gave up 0 bases; unmatched junction bases: 8. In nucleotides, the CDR3 is TGTGCCAGCAGCTTAGCGTTTACTAGCGGGACGAGCTCCTACAATGAGCAGTTCTTC. Translating gives CASSLAFTSGTSSYNEQFF.

The rearrangement joins TRBV7-9 to TRBJ1-5, with D tentatively TRBD1 (5 bases). This CDR3 is 16 amino acids long. In germline, CDR1 is SEHNR, CDR2 FQNEAQ (reference sequence). Trimming took 1 base from V and 3 from J, leaving 13 bases between them. CDR3 amino acids: CASSLVRGGSNQPQHF. The CDR3 nucleotides read TGTGCCAGCAGCTTAGTGCGGGGGGGTTCCAATCAGCCCCAGCATTTT.

The J gene is TRBJ2-7, the V gene TRBV5-6; 7 nucleotides align to TRBD1. In germline, CDR1 is SGHDT, CDR2 YYEEEE. The CDR3 has 16 amino acids. Trimming removed 4 bases from V and 3 bases from J; junction bases left unmatched: 13. CDR3 loop: CASSLLPQGVVYEQYF. DNA for the CDR3: TGTGCCAGCAGCCTCCTTCCCCAGGGGGTGGTCTACGAGCAGTACTTC.

The CDR3 spells CASTGQGGDHEQYF. For the CDR3, the DNA is TGTGCCAGCACCGGACAGGGGGGTGACCACGAGCAGTACTTC. The V gene is TRBV5-6, the J gene TRBJ2-5; 10 positions match TRBD1. The J call may be mistaken, given a closer DNA end match to TRBJ2-7. There are 14 residues in the CDR3. Germline CDR1 reads SGHDT; CDR2 reads YYEEEE.

The chain links TRBV29-1 to TRBJ2-2, with 7 bases lining up with TRBD2. V lost 7 bases to trimming and J lost 1 base; unmatched junction nucleotides: 9. This CDR3 has 15 amino acids. CDR1 and CDR2 (germline): SQVTM, ANQGSEA. CDR3 sequence reads: CSAWQAGKNTGELFF. CDR3 nucleotides: TGCAGCGCCTGGCAAGCGGGAAAGAACACCGGGGAGCTGTTTTTT.

CDR3 coding DNA: TGTGCCAGCACCGCATGGGGGACAAAATACGAGCAGTACTTC. Protein sequence: CASTAWGTKYEQYF. J is TRBJ2-7 and V is TRBV6-5; D might be TRBD1 (6 bases). Looked up from germline, CDR1 is MNHEY and CDR2 is SVGAGI. V lost 7 bases and J 4 bases, leaving 17 bases between the germline ends. CDR3 length: 14 amino acids.

This chain connects TRBV19 to TRBJ1-3; TRBD1 matches 10 bases. The CDR3 contains 16 residues. Germline-derived CDR1 and CDR2 are LNHDA and SQIVND (reference sequence). V trimming: 7 bases; J trimming: 2 bases; junction bases outside the gene matches: 8. The CDR3 DNA reads as TGTGCCAGTACCGAGGACAGGGGGTTTACTGGAAACACCATATATTTT. The encoded protein is CASTEDRGFTGNTIYF.

As DNA, the CDR3 is TGTGCCAGCTCACCAGGACAGGGGGTTAATTCACCCCTCCACTTT. Its translation: CASSPGQGVNSPLHF. The chain is built from TRBV18 and TRBJ1-6, with 10 bases identical to TRBD1. The CDR3 is made up of 15 amino acids. CDR1 and CDR2 (germline): KGHSH, LQKENI. V trimming: 2 bases; J trimming: 6 bases; junction bases outside the gene matches: 1. The full variable domain, completed using reference TRBV18 and TRBJ1-6, is NAGVMQNPRHLVRRRGQEARLRCSPMKGHSHVYWYRQLPEEGLKFMVYLQKENIIDESGMPKERFSAEFPKEGPSILRIQQVVRGDSAAYFCASSPGQGVNSPLHFGNGTRLTVT.

This chain links TRBV4-2 with TRBJ2-2, with 9 bases fitting TRBD2. V dropped 5 bases and J dropped 1; count of bases not matched to a gene: 11. CDR1 and CDR2 (germline): LGHNA, YNFKEQ. The CDR3 totals 18 residues. The chain's CDR3 is CASSSAGIAGVNTGELFF. The CDR3 nucleotides are TGTGCCAGCAGCTCCGCGGGGATAGCGGGGGTGAACACCGGGGAGCTGTTTTTT.

This sequence joins TRBV28 and TRBJ2-7; D possibly corresponds to TRBD2 (6 bases). Deletions cut 7 bases from V and 3 bases from J, with 19 bases between. The CDR3 length is 15 residues. The germline V gene encodes CDR1 MDHEN and CDR2 SYDVKM. The CDR3 region has the DNA TGTGCCAGCATCCCCCCCCACGGGGGTAACTACGAGCAGTACTTC. Translating gives CASIPPHGGNYEQYF.

A few counts support this clone. The chain has TRBV4-1 and TRBJ1-2; D unclear. Trimming took 0 bases from V and 2 from J, leaving 16 bases between them. Germline V gene sequence: CDR1 MGHRA, CDR2 YSYEKL. The CDR3 is 17 residues long. The chain's CDR3 is CASSQDLIRSGNYGYTF. The CDR3 DNA is TGCGCCAGCAGCCAAGATCTGATCAGGTCGGGGAACTATGGCTACACCTTC.

The CDR3, as DNA: TGCGCCAGCAGCCAACGACTAGCGGATACGCAGTATTTT. Its protein product is CASSQRLADTQYF. This rearrangement joins TRBV4-3 to TRBJ2-3; 8 positions agree with TRBD2. Trimming removed 2 bases from V and 6 bases from J; junction bases left unmatched: 1. Germline CDR1 reads LGHNA; CDR2 reads YSLEER. The CDR3 runs to 13 residues.

V and J are TRBV29-1 and TRBJ1-1; perhaps TRBD1 as D (5 bases). Trimming took off 6 bases at V and 0 bases at J, with 11 bases between the two ends. This CDR3 is 13 amino acids long. Germline-derived CDR1 and CDR2 are SQVTM and ANQGSEA. The chain's CDR3 is CSVQDTMNTEAFF. As DNA, the CDR3 is TGCAGCGTGCAGGACACAATGAACACTGAAGCTTTCTTT. The full variable domain, completed using reference TRBV29-1 and TRBJ1-1, is SAVISQKPSRDICQRGTSLTIQCQVDSQVTMMFWYRQQPGQSLTLIATANQGSEATYESGFVIDKFPISRPNLTFSTLTVSNMSPEDSSIYLCSVQDTMNTEAFFGQGTRLTVV.

This chain links TRBV7-2 with TRBJ2-2; D is ambiguous. The germline V gene has CDR1 SGHTA and CDR2 FQGNSA. This CDR3 contains 13 residues. The germline V and J ends were trimmed by 6 bases and 0 bases, with 5 bases remaining between them. In DNA, the CDR3 is TGTGCCAGCAGGGTGACGAACACCGGGGAGCTGTTTTTT. Translation: CASRVTNTGELFF.

V is TRBV2 and J is TRBJ2-3, with 9 positions matching TRBD2. V lost 8 bases, J lost 0 bases, and 12 bases stayed unmatched. CDR3 length: 17 residues. The germline V gene encodes CDR1 SNHLY and CDR2 FYNNEI. In DNA form, the CDR3 reads TGTGCCAGCGAATACCTCCCGGGACTAGCCAGCACAGATACGCAGTATTTT. Translating it yields CASEYLPGLASTDTQYF.

The chain has TRBV2 and TRBJ2-3; 7 bases align to TRBD1. The CDR3 length is 14 residues. Germline V CDR1 and CDR2: SNHLY, FYNNEI. V lost 7 bases and J lost 5; bases outside the gene matches: 9. The CDR3 sequence: CASTRQGAGDTQYF. The CDR3 nucleotides read TGTGCCAGCACCAGACAGGGTGCGGGAGATACGCAGTATTTT.

The genes are TRBV7-8 and TRBJ1-2; D is unclear. The germline V and J ends were trimmed by 3 bases and 4 bases, with 15 bases remaining between them. The CDR3 is 15 amino acids. Germline V gene sequence: CDR1 SGHVS, CDR2 FQNEAQ. CDR3 loop: CASSFGLRGIYGYTF. The CDR3 DNA is TGTGCCAGCAGCTTTGGGCTCAGAGGGATCTATGGCTACACCTTC.

CDR3 in amino acids: CASSIVGIKGEQYF. CDR3 DNA sequence: TGTGCCAGTAGTATAGTAGGGATAAAGGGCGAGCAGTACTTC. The V gene is TRBV19, the J gene TRBJ2-7; D remains ambiguous. The ends were cut back, 1 base at V and 6 bases at J, with 13 bases in the middle. Germline assignment: CDR1 LNHDA and CDR2 SQIVND (reference sequence). This CDR3 has 14 amino acids.

V and J are TRBV6-6 and TRBJ1-3; a possible D gene is TRBD1 (5 bases). In germline, CDR1 is MNHNY, CDR2 SVGAGI (reference sequence). This CDR3 is built from 13 residues. Trimming took 10 bases from V and 3 from J, leaving 13 bases between them. The CDR3 DNA sequence: TGTGCCACCACGACGGGGCGTGGAAACACCATATATTTT. Protein: CATTTGRGNTIYF.

V usage is TRBV5-1 and J usage is TRBJ2-1; D might be TRBD2 (6 bases). Germline loops: CDR1 SGHRS, CDR2 YFSETQ. Trimming stripped 0 bases from V and 9 bases from J, with 22 bases between. This CDR3 region has 17 residues. For the CDR3, the DNA is TGCGCCAGCAGCTTGGGGCTAGCGAGCTCCTTGGGCTCTGAGCAGTTCTTC. It encodes CASSLGLASSLGSEQFF.

The CDR3 loop reads CAISEGGPALSYEQYF. In DNA form, the CDR3 reads TGTGCCATCAGTGAAGGAGGGCCAGCCCTCTCCTACGAGCAGTACTTC. The V call is TRBV10-3, the J call TRBJ2-5, with D possibly matching TRBD2 (6 bases). The better agreement between TRBJ2-7 and the DNA end casts doubt on the J call. Per the germline V gene, CDR1 is ENHRY and CDR2 is SYGVKD. The CDR3 is 16 amino acids.

This chain joins TRBV4-1 and TRBJ1-5; D may be TRBD1 (5 bases). The germline CDR1 and CDR2 sequences are MGHRA and YSYEKL. The CDR3 spans 16 residues. V was shortened by 0 bases and J by 2 bases, with 11 bases between the two germline ends. Here the CDR3 DNA reads TGCGCCAGCAGCCAAGATGGGGGTATAGGCAATCAGCCCCAGCATTTT. Amino acid sequence: CASSQDGGIGNQPQHF.

The CDR3 spells CASSHTSGSVNEQFF. As DNA, the CDR3 is TGTGCCAGCAGCCACACTAGCGGGAGTGTGAATGAGCAGTTCTTC. The chain has TRBV7-6 and TRBJ2-1; 11 nucleotides agree with TRBD2. After removal of 5 bases from V and 7 bases from J, the junction contained 7 bases not matched to a gene. The CDR3 spans 15 residues. Germline V CDR1 and CDR2: SGHVS, FNYEAQ.

The CDR3 coding sequence is TGTGCCAGCAGGGGAACAGGGGGTTTGGACGAGCAGTACTTC. It yields the protein CASRGTGGLDEQYF. The chain combines TRBV6-5 with TRBJ2-7; 8 nucleotides align to TRBD1. The junction had 9 bases not matched to a gene; V was cut back by 6 bases and J by 5 bases. This CDR3 has 14 residues. Germline CDR1 reads MNHEY; CDR2 reads SVGAGI.

The V gene is TRBV6-5, the J gene TRBJ1-4; 7 nucleotides match TRBD1. CDR3 size: 14 residues. V shed 5 bases and J 8 bases; nucleotides not matched to a gene: 8. Looked up from germline, CDR1 is MNHEY and CDR2 is SVGAGI. CDR3 in amino acids: CASSDRAGVEKLFF. The DNA for the CDR3 is TGTGCCAGCAGTGACAGGGCTGGGGTAGAAAAACTGTTTTTT.

The chain links TRBV6-4 to TRBJ2-2; D call uncertain. CDR1 and CDR2 from the germline V gene are MRHNA and SNTAGT. Deletions cut 8 bases from V and 2 bases from J, with 12 bases between. This CDR3 contains 14 residues. The CDR3 DNA is TGTGCCAGCCGTCTTCAGCGTAACACCGGGGAGCTGTTTTTT. Encoded protein: CASRLQRNTGELFF.